The 9 T cell receptor beta chains given below trace back to one sample, sequenced in a study of identical twins. TCRdb called the 5' RACE reads again in MiXCR, with one record for every CDR3 protein. Among 1.5 million to 2 million distinct CDR3 sequences, less than 35% were seen once, and the ten largest hold about 0.27%. The specimen sequenced was cord blood. The receptors here all came from a newborn girl in good health.

Regarding this clonotype: Its ends do not fully match the called genes, so a read error is possible. J is TRBJ1-4 and V is TRBV20-1; no definite D call. This CDR3 is built from 15 residues. The germline gives CDR1 DFQATT, CDR2 SNEGSKA (reference sequence). CDR3 sequence: CSVRARVSANEKLFF. The CDR3 DNA sequence: TGCAGTGTTAGAGCACGGGTCTCGGCTAATGAAAAACTGTTTTTT.

Comments on this clonotype: A much larger clone sits a single nucleotide away, making a read error possible. Because the CDR3 is missing its conserved closing phenylalanine or tryptophan, this is likely a read error. The chain recombines TRBV10-3 with TRBJ2-4; 8 bases are shared with TRBD1. The end of the DNA fits TRBJ2-7 better, so the J call may be wrong. Germline loops: CDR1 ENHRY, CDR2 SYGVKD. CDR3 length: 12 residues. The CDR3 sequence is CAATGGLNEQYL. The CDR3 DNA reads TGTGCCGCCACAGGGGGGCTCAACGAGCAGTACTTA.

The chain joins TRBV11-2 to TRBJ1-1; 7 positions agree with TRBD1. V lost 2 bases to trimming and J lost 5 bases; unmatched junction nucleotides: 14. The germline CDR1 and CDR2 sequences are SGHAT and FQNNGV. The CDR3 runs to 17 residues. The CDR3 nucleotides read TGTGCCAGCAGCTTAACCCAGACAGGGCTGGTAAGGACTGAAGCTTTCTTT. Translating it yields CASSLTQTGLVRTEAFF.

This clonotype came up many times. The chain combines TRBV6-5 with TRBJ1-2, with no clear D. Per germline, CDR1 MNHEY and CDR2 SVGAGI. This CDR3 region has 13 residues. V was shortened by 0 bases and J by 5 bases, with 7 bases between the two germline ends. For the CDR3, the DNA is TGTGCCAGCAGTTACTCTCGGGGATATGGCTACACCTTC. It codes for CASSYSRGYGYTF.

The chain employs TRBV6-6 and TRBJ1-5; D not certain. Trimming removed 8 bases from V and 0 bases from J, with 8 bases in between. The CDR3 runs 13 residues. The germline gives CDR1 MNHNY, CDR2 SVGAGI (reference sequence). CDR3 sequence reads: CASGEYSNQPQHF. Here the CDR3 DNA reads TGTGCCAGCGGGGAATATAGCAATCAGCCCCAGCATTTT.

Turning to this clonotype: The junction differs from germline at one of its ends, possibly a read error. The chain uses TRBV12-3 or TRBV12-4 and TRBJ2-5; the D gene could be TRBD1 or TRBD2 (5 bases each). This CDR3 has 15 residues. CDR3 in DNA: TGTTCCAGCAGTTTGACTACAGGCTTCACCGAGACCCAGTACTTC. Translated, it gives CSSSLTTGFTETQYF.

The V gene is TRBV10-3, the J gene TRBJ1-5; TRBD1 matches at 9 bases. Trimming at V came to 4 bases and at J to 1 base, leaving 11 bases not matched to a gene. This CDR3 comprises 18 residues. Per the germline V gene, CDR1 is ENHRY and CDR2 is SYGVKD. The CDR3 reads CAISAGTGSFSSNQPQHF. The CDR3 coding sequence is TGTGCCATCAGTGCCGGGACAGGGTCCTTCTCAAGCAATCAGCCCCAGCATTTT.

The chain links TRBV6-5 to TRBJ2-7; 10 nucleotides agree with TRBD2. The J call is in doubt because the DNA end fits TRBJ2-5 better. Germline CDR1 and CDR2: MNHEY and SVGAGI. CDR3 length: 16 residues. CDR3 amino acids: CASSYSQREGLETQYF. DNA of the CDR3: TGTGCCAGCAGTTACTCGCAGCGGGAGGGCCTGGAGACCCAGTACTTC.

V and J are TRBV5-1 and TRBJ2-1, with unresolved D. The germline V and J ends were trimmed by 3 bases and 0 bases, with 10 bases remaining between them. Germline V gene lookup returns CDR1 SGHRS and CDR2 YFSETQ. The CDR3 totals 15 residues. The DNA for the CDR3 is TGCGCCAGCAGCTCTACTGGGCACTCCTACAATGAGCAGTTCTTC. As protein: CASSSTGHSYNEQFF. The whole variable domain, remainder taken from reference TRBV5-1 and TRBJ2-1, is KAGVTQTPRYLIKTRGQQVTLSCSPISGHRSVSWYQQTPGQGLQFLFEYFSETQRNKGNFPGRFSGRQFSNSRSEMNVSTLELGDSALYLCASSSTGHSYNEQFFGPGTRLTVL.